A single count supports the clone carrying this T cell receptor beta chain. Trimming removed 3 bases from V and 8 bases from J, with 7 bases in between. The CDR3 extends over 12 amino acids. CDR1 and CDR2 from the germline V gene are SGHAT and FQNNGV. RNA transcripts served as the template for amplifying TCR beta CDR3 regions. Carried out on the TCR CDR3, a first-round RT-PCR used the HTBI primer set. A single record per CDR3 protein comes from TCRdb applying MiXCR to the multiplex PCR reads. The sample lists about 640,000 distinct CDR3 sequences, about 14% occurring once. The study included ophthalmopathy patients with Clinical Activity Score at least 3, NOSPECS grade at least 4 and duration under 3 months. Uncontrolled infections, other autoimmune diseases, pregnancy or lactation led to exclusion of patients. The PBMCs had their origin in around 9.1 ml of fresh peripheral blood. The sample is drawn from a study of T cells in Graves' hyperthyroidism and ophthalmopathy. Study context: At the time of initial diagnosis and before any treatment, peripheral blood was collected.

The sample taken for sequencing was blood. The receptor's source is a woman aged 45-60 years with Graves' ophthalmopathy. The chain recombines TRBV11-2 with TRBJ2-2; D unclear. CDR3 nucleotide sequence: TGTGCCAGCAGCTTCCACGGAGGGGAGCTGTTTTTT. Amino acids: CASSFHGGELFF.